This T cell receptor (beta chain) was captured in a study of shared clonotypes between healthy human individuals. The junction had 12 bases not matched to a gene; V was cut back by 5 bases and J by 5 bases. Germline values: CDR1 MDHEN, CDR2 SYDVKM. The CDR3 sequence is 16 residues long. The naive CD8 fraction comprised CD45RO-negative cells positively selected for CCR7 and excluded terminally differentiated effector memory CD45RA+ cells. Generated by immunoSEQ multiplex PCR, the TCRdb table keeps only in-frame clones and is missing some. This table has roughly 2,000,000 clones, just under 95% appearing once.

This TCR was sampled from a man in his late teens or twenties in good health. Some clones in this sample may be carry-over from other donors' samples. The specimen sequenced was naive CD8+ T cells from PBMCs. The chain links TRBV28 to TRBJ2-5, with TRBD1 identical over 9 bases. This CDR3 is CASSLLAWTGEETQYF. DNA of the CDR3: TGTGCCAGCAGTCTATTGGCGTGGACAGGGGAGGAGACCCAGTACTTC. The full variable domain, its missing parts supplied by reference TRBV28 and TRBJ2-5, is DVKVTQSSRYLVKRTGEKVFLECVQDMDHENMFWYRQDPGLGLRLIYFSYDVKMKEKGDIPEGYSVSREKKERFSLILESASTNQTSMYLCASSLLAWTGEETQYFGPGTRLLVL.